The 5 T cell receptor beta chains in this list originate from one sample, sequenced in a study of human T cells and chemical hapten exposure. Documented time point: pre-sensitization, week 0. The sample's treatment: therapeutic diphenylcyclopropenone sensitization with weekly scalp DPC. Each CDR3 protein is one row after TCRdb ran MiXCR on the RACE reads. Of fewer than 350,000 distinct CDR3 sequences in the sample, roughly 7.4% were seen once. Sequenced here: whole blood, sampled in connection with sensitization to the hapten diphenylcyclopropenone (DPC). Source of these receptors: a man aged 18 to 35 with alopecia areata. Some clones in this sample may be carry-over from other donors' samples.

The table lists this clonotype with many counts. This chain uses TRBV6-5 with TRBJ1-2; TRBD1 matches at 10 bases. The CDR3 is 13 amino acids. CDR1 is MNHEY and CDR2 is SVGAGI in the germline V gene. Trimming cost V 6 bases and J 4 bases; bases outside gene matches: 2. Here the CDR3 DNA reads TGTGCCAGCAGCCGGACAGGGGGCTATGGCTACACCTTC. It translates to CASSRTGGYGYTF.

This clonotype was seen a few times. The chain uses TRBV6-1 and TRBJ2-5; 10 bases line up with TRBD1. Looked up from germline, CDR1 is MNHNS and CDR2 is SASEGT. Germline trimming cut 1 base from V and 5 bases from J; bases unmatched to any gene: 4. This CDR3 spans 15 amino acids. CDR3 region: CASSEVTGGWETQYF. The CDR3 DNA reads TGTGCCAGCAGTGAAGTGACAGGGGGCTGGGAGACCCAGTACTTC.

The CDR3 is CASALGGAWNTEAFF. In DNA, the CDR3 is TGCGCCAGCGCCCTCGGAGGGGCTTGGAACACTGAAGCTTTCTTT. The chain couples TRBV5-1 to TRBJ1-1; TRBD1 might be the D (5 bases). Per germline, CDR1 SGHRS and CDR2 YFSETQ. V was trimmed by 7 bases and J by 1 base, leaving 17 bases between them. This CDR3 region has 15 residues.

This clonotype was counted between two and nine times. J is TRBJ2-7 and V is TRBV6-2 or TRBV6-3, with a tentative D call TRBD1 (5 bases). Between the trimmed V and J ends, which lost 2 bases and 3 bases, there was a span of 17 bases. The CDR3 is made up of 16 amino acids. The V gene's germline CDR1 is MNHEY and CDR2 SVGEGT. CDR3 in DNA: TGTGCCAGCAGTTACAGAGCCGGACACCACGACTACGAGCAGTACTTC. Translating gives CASSYRAGHHDYEQYF.

This clonotype was seen at least ten times. The rearrangement joins TRBV7-3 to TRBJ1-1, with D perhaps TRBD1 (5 bases). The CDR3 has 13 residues. V gave up 5 bases and J gave up 4 bases, with 11 bases separating them. Germline V gene sequence: CDR1 SGHTA, CDR2 FQGTGA. Written as DNA, the CDR3 is TGTGCCAGCAGCCAGGGTTGGGGCACTGAAGCTTTCTTT. Translated: CASSQGWGTEAFF.